This T cell receptor (beta chain) emerged from a study of human T cells and chemical hapten exposure. For the study at large: Patch tests of 0.01% DPC on the upper back were read at 6 days. Study outcomes and limitations: Donors' alopecia may make their immune response differ from healthy people's.

Noted time point: patch test 3, about 24 weeks after DPC sensitization. The treatment is: therapeutic diphenylcyclopropenone sensitization with weekly scalp DPC. The authors' total RNA extraction used unfractionated whole blood. MiXCR, applied by TCRdb to the RACE reads, yields one record per CDR3 protein. The table records around 85,000 distinct CDR3 sequences, roughly 13% of them present only once. This clonotype occurred many times. What it recognizes is unknown. Trimming shortened V by 8 bases and J by 2 bases, and 16 bases separated the two germline ends. Germline lookup yields CDR1 SGHTA and CDR2 FQGTGA. The CDR3 length is 16 residues.

This receptor was taken from a woman in her forties or fifties with alopecia areata. Some clones in this sample may be carry-over from other donors' samples. The chain recombines TRBV7-3 with TRBJ2-6; D possibly corresponds to TRBD1 (6 bases). The source material was whole blood, sampled in connection with sensitization to the hapten diphenylcyclopropenone (DPC). In DNA form, the CDR3 reads TGTGCCAGCGGCAGATTAACAGGGACTGGGGCCAACGTCCTGACTTTC. The encoded protein is CASGRLTGTGANVLTF.